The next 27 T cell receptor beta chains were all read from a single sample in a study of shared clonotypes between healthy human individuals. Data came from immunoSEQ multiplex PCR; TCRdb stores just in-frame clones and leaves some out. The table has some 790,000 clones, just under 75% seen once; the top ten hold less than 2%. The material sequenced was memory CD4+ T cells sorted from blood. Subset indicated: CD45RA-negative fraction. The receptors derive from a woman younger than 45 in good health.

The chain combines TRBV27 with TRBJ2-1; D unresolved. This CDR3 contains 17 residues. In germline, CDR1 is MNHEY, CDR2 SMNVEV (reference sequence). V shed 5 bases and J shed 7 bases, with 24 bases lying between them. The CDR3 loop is CASSLRLERPTINEQFF. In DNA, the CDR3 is TGTGCCAGCAGTCTCAGACTGGAAAGGCCTACAATTAATGAGCAGTTCTTC.

As DNA, the CDR3 is TGCGCCAGCAGTGAGAGGGGGGACAAACTCTCTGGAAACACCATATATTTT. It yields the protein CASSERGDKLSGNTIYF. The chain recombines TRBV10-1 with TRBJ1-3; tentatively, D is TRBD1 (6 bases). Germline CDR1 reads WNHNN; CDR2 reads SYGVQD (reference sequence). V shed 2 bases and J shed 0 bases, with 14 bases lying between them. The CDR3 spans 17 residues.

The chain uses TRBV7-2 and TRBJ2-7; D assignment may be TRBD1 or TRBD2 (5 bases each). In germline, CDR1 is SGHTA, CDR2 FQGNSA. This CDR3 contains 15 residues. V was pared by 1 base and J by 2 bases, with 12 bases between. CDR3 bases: TGTGCCAGCAGCTTAGGGGGGTTACAGGCCTACGAGCAGTACTTC. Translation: CASSLGGLQAYEQYF.

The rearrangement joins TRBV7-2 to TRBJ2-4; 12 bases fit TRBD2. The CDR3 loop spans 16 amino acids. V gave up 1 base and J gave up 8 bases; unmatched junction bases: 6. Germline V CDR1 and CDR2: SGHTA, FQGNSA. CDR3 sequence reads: CASSLDSTSGSYIQYF. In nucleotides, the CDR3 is TGTGCCAGCAGCTTAGATTCGACTAGCGGGAGCTACATTCAGTACTTC.

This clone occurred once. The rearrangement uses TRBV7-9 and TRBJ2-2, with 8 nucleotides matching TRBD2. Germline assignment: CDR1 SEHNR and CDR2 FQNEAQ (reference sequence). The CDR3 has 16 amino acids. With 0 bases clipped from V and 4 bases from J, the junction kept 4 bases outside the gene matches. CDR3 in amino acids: CASSLALAGFTGELFF. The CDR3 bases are TGTGCCAGCAGCTTAGCCCTAGCGGGCTTCACCGGGGAGCTGTTTTTT.

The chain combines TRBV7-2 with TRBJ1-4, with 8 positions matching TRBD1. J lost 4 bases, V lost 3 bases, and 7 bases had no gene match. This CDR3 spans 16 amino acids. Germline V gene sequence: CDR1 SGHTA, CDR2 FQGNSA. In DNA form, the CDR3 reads TGTGCCAGCAGCTTTCAGGGACAGGTAGTTAATGAAAAACTGTTTTTT. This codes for CASSFQGQVVNEKLFF. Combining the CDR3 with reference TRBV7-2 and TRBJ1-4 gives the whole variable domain GAGVSQSPSNKVTEKGKDVELRCDPISGHTALYWYRQSLGQGLEFLIYFQGNSAPDKSGLPSDRFSAERTGGSVSTLTIQRTQQEDSAVYLCASSFQGQVVNEKLFFGSGTQLSVL.

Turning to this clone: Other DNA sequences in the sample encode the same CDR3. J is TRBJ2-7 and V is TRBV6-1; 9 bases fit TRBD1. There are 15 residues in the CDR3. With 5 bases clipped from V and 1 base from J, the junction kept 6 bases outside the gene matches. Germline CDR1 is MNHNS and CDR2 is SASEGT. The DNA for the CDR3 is TGTGCCAGCAGTAACCGACAGGGGGGGTCCTACGAGCAGTACTTC. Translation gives CASSNRQGGSYEQYF.

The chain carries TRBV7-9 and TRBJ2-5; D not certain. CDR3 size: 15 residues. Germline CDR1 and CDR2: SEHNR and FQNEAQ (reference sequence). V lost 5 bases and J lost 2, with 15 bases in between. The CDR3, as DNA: TGTGCCAGCAGCCACTGGACGGACCGGCAAGAGACCCAGTACTTC. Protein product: CASSHWTDRQETQYF.

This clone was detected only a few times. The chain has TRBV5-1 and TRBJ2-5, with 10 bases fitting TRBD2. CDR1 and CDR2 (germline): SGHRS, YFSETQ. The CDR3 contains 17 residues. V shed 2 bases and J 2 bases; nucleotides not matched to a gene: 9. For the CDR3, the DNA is TGCGCCAGCAGCTTCACCGGGGTAGCGGGAGGTCAAGAGACCCAGTACTTC. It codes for CASSFTGVAGGQETQYF.

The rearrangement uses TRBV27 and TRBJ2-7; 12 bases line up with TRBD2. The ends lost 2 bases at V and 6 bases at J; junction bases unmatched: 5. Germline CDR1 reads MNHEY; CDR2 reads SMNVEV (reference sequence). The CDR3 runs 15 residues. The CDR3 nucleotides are TGTGCCAGCAGTTTACAAGGACTAGCGGGAATCGAGCAGTACTTC. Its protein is CASSLQGLAGIEQYF.

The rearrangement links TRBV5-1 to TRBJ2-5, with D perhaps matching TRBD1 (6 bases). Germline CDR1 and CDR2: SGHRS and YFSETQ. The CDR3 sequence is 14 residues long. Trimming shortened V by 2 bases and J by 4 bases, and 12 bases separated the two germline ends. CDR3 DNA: TGCGCCAGCAGCTTACAGGGCGGCTCAGAGACCCAGTACTTC. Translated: CASSLQGGSETQYF.

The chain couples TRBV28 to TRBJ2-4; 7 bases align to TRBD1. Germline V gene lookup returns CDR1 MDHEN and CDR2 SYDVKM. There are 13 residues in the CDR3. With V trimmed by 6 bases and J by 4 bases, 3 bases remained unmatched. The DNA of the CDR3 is TGTGCCAGCAGCCCGGGACAGAAAAACATTCAGTACTTC. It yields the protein CASSPGQKNIQYF.

The CDR3 coding sequence is TGTGCGGTCCGACCCGGGACAGTAACCTACGAGCAGTACTTC. This encodes CAVRPGTVTYEQYF. The rearrangement links TRBV6-6 to TRBJ2-7, with 7 bases identical to TRBD1. Germline V gene lookup returns CDR1 MNHNY and CDR2 SVGAGI (reference sequence). The CDR3 contains 14 residues.

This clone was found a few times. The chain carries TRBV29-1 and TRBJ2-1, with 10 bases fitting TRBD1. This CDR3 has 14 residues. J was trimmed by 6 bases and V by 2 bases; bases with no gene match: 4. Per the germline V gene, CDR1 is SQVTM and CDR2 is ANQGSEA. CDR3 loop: CSVERDRGPNEQFF. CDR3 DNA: TGCAGCGTTGAACGGGACAGGGGCCCCAATGAGCAGTTCTTC.

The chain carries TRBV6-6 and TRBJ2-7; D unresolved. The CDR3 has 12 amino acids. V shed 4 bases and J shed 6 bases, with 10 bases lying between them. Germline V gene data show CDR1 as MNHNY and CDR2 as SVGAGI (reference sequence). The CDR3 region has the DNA TGTGCCAGCAGTTCCGAGTTTCGCGAGCAGTACTTC. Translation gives CASSSEFREQYF.

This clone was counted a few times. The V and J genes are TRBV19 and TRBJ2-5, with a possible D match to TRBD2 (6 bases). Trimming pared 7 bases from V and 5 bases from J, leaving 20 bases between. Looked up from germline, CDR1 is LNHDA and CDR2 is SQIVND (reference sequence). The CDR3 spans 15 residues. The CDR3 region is CASNPSHGGVETQYF. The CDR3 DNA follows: TGTGCCAGTAACCCTTCGCACGGGGGTGTGGAGACCCAGTACTTC.

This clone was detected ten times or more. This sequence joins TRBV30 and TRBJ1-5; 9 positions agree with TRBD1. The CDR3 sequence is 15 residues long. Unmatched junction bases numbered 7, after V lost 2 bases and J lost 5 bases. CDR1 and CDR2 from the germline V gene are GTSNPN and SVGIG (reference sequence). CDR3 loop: CAWSTMGQGDQPQHF. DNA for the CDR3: TGTGCCTGGAGTACTATGGGACAGGGAGATCAGCCCCAGCATTTT.

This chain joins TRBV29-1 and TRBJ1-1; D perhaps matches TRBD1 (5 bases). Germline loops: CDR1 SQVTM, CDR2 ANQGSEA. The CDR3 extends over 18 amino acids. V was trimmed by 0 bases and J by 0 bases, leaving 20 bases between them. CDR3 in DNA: TGCAGCGTTGAAGATCGTCTGTGGGGGGGATATATGAACACTGAAGCTTTCTTT. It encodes CSVEDRLWGGYMNTEAFF.

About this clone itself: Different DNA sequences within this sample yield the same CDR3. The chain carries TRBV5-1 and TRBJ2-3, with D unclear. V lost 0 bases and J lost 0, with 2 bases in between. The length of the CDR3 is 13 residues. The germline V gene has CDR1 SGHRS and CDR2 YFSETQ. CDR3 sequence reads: CASSLGSTDTQYF. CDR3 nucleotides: TGCGCCAGCAGCTTGGGAAGCACAGATACGCAGTATTTT.

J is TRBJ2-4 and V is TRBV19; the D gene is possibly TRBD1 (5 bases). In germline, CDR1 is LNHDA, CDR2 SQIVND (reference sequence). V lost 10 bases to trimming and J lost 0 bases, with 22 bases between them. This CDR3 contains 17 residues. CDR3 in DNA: TGTGCCATTACGGAGCTGGACACCCCTAAAGCCAAAAACATTCAGTACTTC. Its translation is CAITELDTPKAKNIQYF.

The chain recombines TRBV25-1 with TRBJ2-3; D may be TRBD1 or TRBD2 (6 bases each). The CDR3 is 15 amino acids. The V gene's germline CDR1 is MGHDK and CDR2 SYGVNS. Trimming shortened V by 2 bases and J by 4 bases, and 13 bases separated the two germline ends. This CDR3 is CASSETSGASDTQYF. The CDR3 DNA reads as TGTGCCAGCAGTGAAACGTCGGGGGCCTCAGATACGCAGTATTTT. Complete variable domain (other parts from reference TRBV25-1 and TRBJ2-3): EADIYQTPRYLVIGTGKKITLECSQTMGHDKMYWYQQDPGMELHLIHYSYGVNSTEKGDLSSESTVSRIRTEHFPLTLESARPSHTSQYLCASSETSGASDTQYFGPGTRLTVL.

CDR3 residues: CASSEYGVVRQNEQFF. In DNA form, the CDR3 reads TGTGCCAGCAGTGAATATGGGGTAGTTCGCCAGAATGAGCAGTTCTTC. V usage is TRBV25-1 and J usage is TRBJ2-1; D remains ambiguous. Trimming took 0 bases from V and 7 from J, leaving 16 bases between them. Germline values: CDR1 MGHDK, CDR2 SYGVNS. This CDR3 is 16 amino acids long.

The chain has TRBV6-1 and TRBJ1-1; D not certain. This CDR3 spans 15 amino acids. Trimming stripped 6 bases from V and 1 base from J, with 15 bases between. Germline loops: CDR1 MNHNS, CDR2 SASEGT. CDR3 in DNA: TGTGCCAGCAGCAAAATAAGGTGGCAGAACACTGAAGCTTTCTTT. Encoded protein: CASSKIRWQNTEAFF.

The CDR3: CASSLRELGLDGYTF. CDR3 bases: TGTGCCAGCAGTCTCAGGGAGCTCGGGTTGGATGGCTACACCTTC. The chain couples TRBV28 to TRBJ1-2; TRBD1 is a possible D gene (5 bases). V lost 5 bases and J 6 bases, leaving 19 bases between the germline ends. CDR1 MDHEN and CDR2 SYDVKM come from the germline V gene. The CDR3 length is 15 residues.

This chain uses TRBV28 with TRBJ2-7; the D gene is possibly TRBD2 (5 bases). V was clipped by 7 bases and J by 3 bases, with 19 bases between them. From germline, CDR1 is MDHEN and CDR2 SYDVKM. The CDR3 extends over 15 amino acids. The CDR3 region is CASNLPGSDVYEQYF. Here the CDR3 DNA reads TGTGCCAGCAACCTACCGGGATCCGACGTCTACGAGCAGTACTTC.

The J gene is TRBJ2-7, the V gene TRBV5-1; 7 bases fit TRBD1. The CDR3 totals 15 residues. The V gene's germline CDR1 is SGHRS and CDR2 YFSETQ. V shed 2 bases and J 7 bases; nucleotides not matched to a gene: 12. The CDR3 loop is CASSFSSPGGKEQYF. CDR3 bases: TGCGCCAGCAGCTTCTCTTCCCCAGGGGGTAAAGAGCAGTACTTC.

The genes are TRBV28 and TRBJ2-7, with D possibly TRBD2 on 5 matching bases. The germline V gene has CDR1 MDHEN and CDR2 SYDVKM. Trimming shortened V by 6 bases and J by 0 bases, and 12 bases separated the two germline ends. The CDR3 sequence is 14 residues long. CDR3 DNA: TGTGCCAGCAGGGGCGGGTACAGCTCCTACGAGCAGTACTTC. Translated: CASRGGYSSYEQYF.